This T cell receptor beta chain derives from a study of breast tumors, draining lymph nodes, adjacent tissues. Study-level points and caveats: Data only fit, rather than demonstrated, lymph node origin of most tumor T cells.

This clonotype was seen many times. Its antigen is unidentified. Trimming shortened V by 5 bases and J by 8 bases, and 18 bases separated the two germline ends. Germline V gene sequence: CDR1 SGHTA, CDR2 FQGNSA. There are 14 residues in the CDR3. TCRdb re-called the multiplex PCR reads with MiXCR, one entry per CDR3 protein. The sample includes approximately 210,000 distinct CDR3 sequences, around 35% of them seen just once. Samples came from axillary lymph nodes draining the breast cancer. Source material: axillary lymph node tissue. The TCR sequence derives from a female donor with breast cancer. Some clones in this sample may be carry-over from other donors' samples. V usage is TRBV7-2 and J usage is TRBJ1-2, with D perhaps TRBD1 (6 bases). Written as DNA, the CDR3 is TGTGCCAGCAGCCCCCACCAAACGGGGGGCGGCTACACCTTC. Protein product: CASSPHQTGGGYTF.